This T cell receptor (beta chain) was identified in a study of long-term antiretroviral therapy in people with HIV. immunoSEQ v3.0 was run at survey level. Profiling relied on immunoSEQ multiplex PCR, and the TCRdb table lists in-frame clones only, not all of them. The table has fewer than 25,000 clones, under 90% seen once; the top ten hold under 7.5%. Germline lookup yields CDR1 SGHAT and CDR2 FQNNGV. The CDR3 is made up of 16 amino acids. After removal of 5 bases from V and 5 bases from J, the junction contained 7 bases not matched to a gene. This clonotype originated in a woman aged 25 to 45 with HIV. The sample consisted of unsorted PBMCs, taken 1.8 years before starting antiretroviral therapy. The rearrangement links TRBV11-2 to TRBJ2-7; 15 bases agree with TRBD2. The CDR3 protein is CASSTGTSGGLDEQYF. The CDR3 bases are TGTGCCAGCAGCACGGGGACTAGCGGGGGGTTAGACGAGCAGTACTTC.